The 25 T cell receptor beta chains below all came from one sample that was sequenced in a study of post-analysis software for immune sequencing data. General study points: TRBV segments more frequent in patients than in controls numbered roughly 5 and included TRBV5-6, TRBV5-1 and TRBV20-1.

Their antigens are not known. The authors incorporated unique molecular identifiers into the TCR beta cDNA libraries. In TCRdb, the PCR reads were re-called with MiXCR into one record per CDR3 protein. Of about 540,000 distinct CDR3 sequences listed, roughly 34% were seen once; the top ten hold approximately 6%. Sequenced sample: blood. All receptors come from a girl aged 2 to 17 with multiple sclerosis.

The chain links TRBV29-1 to TRBJ2-5; D might be TRBD2 (5 bases). The CDR3 runs to 15 residues. V lost 2 bases and J lost 4, with 17 bases in between. Germline CDR1 reads SQVTM; CDR2 reads ANQGSEA. The DNA for the CDR3 is TGCAGCGTTGAAAAGGTCGCCTGGAGGCCAGAGACCCAGTACTTC. Amino acid sequence: CSVEKVAWRPETQYF.

For this clonotype: One junction end does not reproduce the germline sequence, and a read error may be involved. The chain is built from TRBV12-3 or TRBV12-4 and TRBJ2-7, with D possibly being TRBD1 or TRBD2 (6 bases each). The CDR3 runs 14 residues. CDR3 DNA sequence: TGTGCCGGCAGTTGGCGTAGGGGGGCCTACGAGCAGTACTTC. It is translated as CAGSWRRGAYEQYF.

V is TRBV7-9 and J is TRBJ2-7, with 12 bases lining up with TRBD1. The CDR3 runs 14 residues. Germline CDR1 and CDR2: SEHNR and FQNEAQ (reference sequence). V trimming: 5 bases; J trimming: 5 bases; junction bases outside the gene matches: 4. The CDR3 here is CASSGTGGLHEQYF. CDR3 DNA: TGTGCCAGCAGCGGGACAGGGGGCTTGCACGAGCAGTACTTC.

V gene TRBV13 combines with J gene TRBJ2-5, with 13 bases that match TRBD2. Germline V lookup: CDR1 PRHDT, CDR2 FYEKMQ (reference sequence). J gave up 1 base and V 5 bases, and 10 bases lay outside the gene matches. The CDR3 runs to 18 residues. This CDR3 reads CASSQAGTSGAIQETQYF. DNA for the CDR3: TGTGCCAGCAGCCAAGCCGGGACTAGCGGGGCAATCCAAGAGACCCAGTACTTC. Using reference TRBV13 and TRBJ2-5 for the parts outside the CDR3, the full variable domain is AAGVIQSPRHLIKEKRETATLKCYPIPRHDTVYWYQQGPGQDPQFLISFYEKMQSDKGSIPDRFSAQQFSDYHSELNMSSLELGDSALYFCASSQAGTSGAIQETQYFGPGTRLLVL.

This clonotype came up a few times. The chain employs TRBV15 and TRBJ2-5; 10 nucleotides align to TRBD2. Per the germline V gene, CDR1 is LNHNV and CDR2 is YYDKDF (reference sequence). The CDR3 has 15 residues. With V trimmed by 1 base and J by 4 bases, 3 bases remained unmatched. CDR3 coding DNA: TGTGCCACCAGCAGAGTTAGCGGGGGGTCAGAGACCCAGTACTTC. Amino acid sequence: CATSRVSGGSETQYF.

The gene calls are TRBV3-1 and TRBJ2-5; possible D gene TRBD2, 7 bases. Germline CDR1 and CDR2: LGHDT and YNNKEL (reference sequence). This CDR3 comprises 15 residues. The V end was cut by 2 bases, the J end by 5 bases, with 15 bases between. CDR3: CASSQRGAGFETQYF. CDR3 nucleotides: TGTGCCAGCAGCCAACGGGGGGCCGGGTTTGAGACCCAGTACTTC.

The CDR3 nucleotides read TGTGCCAGCAGCTCGACACCGGGACGGAGCTCCTACGAGCAGTACTTC. It specifies CASSSTPGRSSYEQYF. V and J are TRBV9 and TRBJ2-7; the D call may be TRBD1 or TRBD2 (5 bases each). The CDR3 is 16 amino acids. The V and J ends lost 4 bases and 0 bases respectively, with 17 bases between them. CDR1 and CDR2 (germline): SGDLS, YYNGEE.

V is TRBV7-9 and J is TRBJ2-3, with 9 nucleotides matching TRBD2. V lost 4 bases and J lost 2; bases outside the gene matches: 7. The CDR3 runs 16 residues. Germline V gene data show CDR1 as SEHNR and CDR2 as FQNEAQ (reference sequence). The CDR3 bases are TGTGCCAGCAGCTACCTCCTAGCGGGGTCCACAGATACGCAGTATTTT. Protein product: CASSYLLAGSTDTQYF.

A word on this clonotype: The conserved phenylalanine or tryptophan normally closing the CDR3 is absent here, so this likely arose from a read error. The chain has TRBV4-2 and TRBJ2-1; tentatively, D is TRBD1 or TRBD2 (5 bases each). V was clipped by 1 base and J by 8 bases, with 6 bases between them. The CDR3 runs to 12 residues. The germline V gene encodes CDR1 LGHNA and CDR2 YNFKEQ. CDR3 DNA: TGTGCCAGCAGCCAAGGGGGGTATGAGCAGTTCGTC. Protein sequence: CASSQGGYEQFV.

The V gene is TRBV29-1, the J gene TRBJ2-7; D is uncertain. The CDR3 runs to 14 residues. Trimming took 5 bases from V and 0 from J, leaving 14 bases between them. CDR1 SQVTM and CDR2 ANQGSEA come from the germline V gene. For the CDR3, the DNA is TGCAGCGTTACAACAGCAAAAAGCTCCTACGAGCAGTACTTC. It encodes CSVTTAKSSYEQYF.

The chain joins TRBV10-3 to TRBJ2-1; 10 bases agree with TRBD2. Trimming at V came to 4 bases and at J to 4 bases, leaving 19 bases not matched to a gene. The germline gives CDR1 ENHRY, CDR2 SYGVKD. The CDR3 totals 20 residues. This CDR3 is CAISGLGSGGPPPFYNEQFF. The DNA for the CDR3 is TGTGCCATCAGTGGGTTGGGTAGCGGGGGGCCACCGCCATTTTACAATGAGCAGTTCTTC.

The sample holds a few counts of this clonotype. This chain links TRBV6-1 with TRBJ1-2, with no clear D. Germline V lookup: CDR1 MNHNS, CDR2 SASEGT. This CDR3 spans 12 amino acids. V dropped 7 bases and J dropped 8 bases, with 14 bases sitting between them. The CDR3 nucleotides are TGTGCCAGCACGCCCAGCGTTGGGGGCTACACCTTC. It is translated as CASTPSVGGYTF.

The chain joins TRBV5-1 to TRBJ2-7; 9 bases align to TRBD1. This CDR3 comprises 16 residues. CDR1 and CDR2 from the germline V gene are SGHRS and YFSETQ. The ends lost 1 base at V and 5 bases at J; junction bases unmatched: 10. The CDR3, as DNA: TGCGCCAGCAGCTTGTCCGGGACAGGGTCTTTCCACGAGCAGTACTTC. Protein product: CASSLSGTGSFHEQYF.

This chain links TRBV28 with TRBJ1-5, with D perhaps matching TRBD1 (5 bases). The CDR3 loop spans 13 amino acids. Trimming removed 3 bases at V and 7 bases at J, with 10 bases between. Germline V lookup: CDR1 MDHEN, CDR2 SYDVKM. In nucleotides, the CDR3 is TGTGCCAGCAGTTTGGAGGGGCAGCAGCCCCAGCATTTT. This codes for CASSLEGQQPQHF.

The J gene is TRBJ2-7, the V gene TRBV5-1; 9 bases are shared with TRBD1. Losses at the gene ends were 2 bases for V and 1 base for J; bases not matched to a gene: 4. CDR3 size: 15 residues. Germline V gene lookup returns CDR1 SGHRS and CDR2 YFSETQ. The CDR3 nucleotides are TGCGCCAGCAGCTTACAGGGGGCTGATTCCTACGAGCAGTACTTC. It encodes CASSLQGADSYEQYF.

The chain carries TRBV7-6 and TRBJ2-5; 10 nucleotides line up with TRBD2. The V segment lost 5 bases and the J segment 0 bases; nucleotides outside the gene matches: 9. Germline V gene sequence: CDR1 SGHVS, CDR2 FNYEAQ. The CDR3 length is 17 residues. CDR3 protein: CASSQSPSGGYQETQYF. Written as DNA, the CDR3 is TGTGCCAGCAGCCAGAGCCCTAGCGGGGGTTACCAAGAGACCCAGTACTTC.

CDR3 residues: CASSWSGTDSLGNTIYF. CDR3 in DNA: TGCGCCAGCAGCTGGTCTGGCACCGACTCTCTGGGAAACACCATATATTTT. The chain uses TRBV5-1 and TRBJ1-3, with unresolved D. The length of the CDR3 is 17 residues. Deletions cut 3 bases from V and 4 bases from J, with 20 bases between. The germline V gene has CDR1 SGHRS and CDR2 YFSETQ. Full variable domain (rest looked up from reference TRBV5-1 and TRBJ1-3): KAGVTQTPRYLIKTRGQQVTLSCSPISGHRSVSWYQQTPGQGLQFLFEYFSETQRNKGNFPGRFSGRQFSNSRSEMNVSTLELGDSALYLCASSWSGTDSLGNTIYFGEGSWLTVV.

In this sample, this clonotype turned up a few times. The rearrangement joins TRBV5-1 to TRBJ1-2; a possible D gene is TRBD1 (6 bases). The CDR3 runs 13 residues. The germline V gene encodes CDR1 SGHRS and CDR2 YFSETQ. Trimming cost V 7 bases and J 8 bases, with 18 bases left between them. CDR3 sequence (DNA): TGCGCCAGCGGATCGGACAGTACTTGGGGCTACACCTTC. It is translated as CASGSDSTWGYTF.

The chain combines TRBV11-2 with TRBJ2-6; D possibly corresponds to TRBD2 (6 bases). Germline lookup yields CDR1 SGHAT and CDR2 FQNNGV. The CDR3 consists of 18 residues. Between the trimmed V and J ends, which lost 0 bases and 1 base, there was a span of 13 bases. In DNA form, the CDR3 reads TGTGCCAGCAGCTTAGAGATGGGGGGATTGTCTGGGGCCAACGTCCTGACTTTC. It specifies CASSLEMGGLSGANVLTF.

This clonotype was found a few times. The chain has TRBV5-6 and TRBJ2-5; 9 bases align to TRBD1. The germline V gene encodes CDR1 SGHDT and CDR2 YYEEEE. This CDR3 contains 15 residues. The trim removed 4 bases at V and 3 bases at J, leaving 7 bases unmatched. This chain's CDR3 is CASSLRTGGKETQYF. CDR3 sequence (DNA): TGTGCCAGCAGCCTGCGAACAGGGGGCAAAGAGACCCAGTACTTC.

The chain uses TRBV20-1 and TRBJ2-2; 10 bases fit TRBD1. The CDR3 consists of 16 residues. V shed 3 bases, J shed 5 bases, and the junction held 9 bases outside the gene matches. Germline CDR1 reads DFQATT; CDR2 reads SNEGSKA (reference sequence). The CDR3 protein is CSARRDRGPGTGELFF. The DNA for the CDR3 is TGCAGTGCTAGGAGAGACAGGGGGCCTGGAACCGGGGAGCTGTTTTTT.

This chain connects TRBV3-1 to TRBJ1-5; D gene unclear. CDR1 and CDR2 from the germline V gene are LGHDT and YNNKEL (reference sequence). Trimming removed 2 bases at V and 15 bases at J, with 11 bases between. The CDR3 runs 11 residues. CDR3 loop: CASSQLAEMHF. The DNA of the CDR3 is TGTGCCAGCAGCCAATTGGCCGAAATGCATTTT.

This clonotype was seen more than once but under ten times. The V gene is TRBV5-1, the J gene TRBJ2-3; D possibly uses TRBD1 or TRBD2 (5 bases each). Germline CDR1 is SGHRS and CDR2 is YFSETQ. The ends were cut back, 4 bases at V and 2 bases at J, with 14 bases in the middle. The CDR3 runs 15 residues. CDR3 DNA: TGCGCCAGCAGCCCTGGAGAGGGGTTCACAGATACGCAGTATTTT. It codes for CASSPGEGFTDTQYF. The full variable domain, its missing parts supplied by reference TRBV5-1 and TRBJ2-3, is KAGVTQTPRYLIKTRGQQVTLSCSPISGHRSVSWYQQTPGQGLQFLFEYFSETQRNKGNFPGRFSGRQFSNSRSEMNVSTLELGDSALYLCASSPGEGFTDTQYFGPGTRLTVL.

This clonotype was seen a handful of times. The chain joins TRBV7-6 to TRBJ2-5; D is perhaps TRBD1 or TRBD2 (6 bases each). Looked up from germline, CDR1 is SGHVS and CDR2 is FNYEAQ. The CDR3 extends over 16 amino acids. V was clipped by 6 bases and J by 4 bases, with 21 bases between them. CDR3 amino acids: CASRHSGALVAETQYF. In DNA, the CDR3 is TGTGCCAGCAGACATTCGGGGGCGTTAGTGGCAGAGACCCAGTACTTC. Complete variable domain (other parts from reference TRBV7-6 and TRBJ2-5): GAGVSQSPRYKVTKRGQDVALRCDPISGHVSLYWYRQALGQGPEFLTYFNYEAQQDKSGLPNDRFSAERPEGSISTLTIQRTEQRDSAMYRCASRHSGALVAETQYFGPGTRLLVL.

This clonotype was recorded a few times. The rearrangement links TRBV20-1 to TRBJ1-1, with D maybe TRBD1 (6 bases). This CDR3 contains 13 residues. V lost 6 bases and J 5 bases, leaving 16 bases between the germline ends. The germline CDR1 and CDR2 sequences are DFQATT and SNEGSKA (reference sequence). The CDR3 coding sequence is TGCAGTGCCCGACCCCAGGGGCAGACTGAAGCTTTCTTT. Amino acids: CSARPQGQTEAFF.